This T cell receptor (beta chain) was observed in a study of glioma-infiltrating T cells. Study results and caveats: Only very few CDR3 sequences appeared in both tissue and blood. Gliomas, especially low-grade, showed above-expected tissue-blood divergence; non-neoplastic patients showed below.

V shed 5 bases and J shed 10 bases, with 20 bases lying between them. The CDR3 runs to 13 residues. The V gene's germline CDR1 is GTSNPN and CDR2 SVGIG (reference sequence). A note on this clonotype: Antigen specificity is unknown.

TCR alpha and beta CDR3 regions were amplified from RNA using iRepertoire nested multiplex PCR. For one-step reverse transcription and amplification, 100-400 ng of tissue mRNA or PBMC total RNA was used. Each CDR3 protein is one row after TCRdb ran MiXCR on the multiplex PCR reads. Of about 20,000 distinct CDR3 sequences in the sample, under 30% were seen once. The V gene is TRBV30, the J gene TRBJ1-1, with D tentatively TRBD1 (6 bases). The sequencing sample was made of glioma tissue, nonneoplastic brain tissue, or PBMCs (not recorded which). The receptor was derived from a human donor with low-grade glioma or glioblastoma, undergoing nonglioma brain surgery, or in good health (not recorded which). This CDR3 is CAWARGLTGLAFF. The CDR3 nucleotides are TGTGCCTGGGCTCGTGGGCTCACAGGGCTAGCTTTCTTT.